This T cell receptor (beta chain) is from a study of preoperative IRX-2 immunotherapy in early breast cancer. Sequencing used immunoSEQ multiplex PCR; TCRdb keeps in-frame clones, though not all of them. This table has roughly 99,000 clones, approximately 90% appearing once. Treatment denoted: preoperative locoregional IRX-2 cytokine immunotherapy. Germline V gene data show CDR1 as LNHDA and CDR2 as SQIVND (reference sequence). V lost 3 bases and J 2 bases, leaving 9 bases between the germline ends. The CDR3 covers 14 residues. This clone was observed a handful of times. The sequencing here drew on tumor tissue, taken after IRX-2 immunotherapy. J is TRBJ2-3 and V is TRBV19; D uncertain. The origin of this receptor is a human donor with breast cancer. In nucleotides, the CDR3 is TGTGCCAGTAGTATTAACGCGGCCACAGATACGCAGTATTTT. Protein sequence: CASSINAATDTQYF.